The source of this T cell receptor (beta chain) is a study of blood T cells in healthy people across ages. This clonotype was counted once. Its antigen remains unidentified. Findings and limits, study-wide: Total diversity from one million sequenced T cells was likely underestimated. Per million T cells, TCR beta diversity dropped about linearly as age rose.

A sample-barcoded 5' primer and a J-beta primer mix were used in a second PCR of roughly 6 to 12 cycles. MiXCR, run by TCRdb on the 5' RACE reads, gives a single entry per CDR3 protein. The table records around 1.5 million distinct CDR3 sequences, almost 35% of them present only once. CDR1 is SEHNR and CDR2 is FQNEAQ in the germline V gene (reference sequence). There are 16 residues in the CDR3. Unmatched junction bases numbered 8, after V lost 5 bases and J lost 2 bases. What was sequenced was blood. This rearrangement joins TRBV7-9 to TRBJ2-3, with 9 bases fitting TRBD1. The sequence was obtained from a woman aged 25 to 45 in good health. CDR3 coding DNA: TGTGCCAGCAGCCTCGTCCGGGACAGGGACACAGATACGCAGTATTTT. This gives the protein CASSLVRDRDTDTQYF.